These 21 T cell receptor beta chains were all obtained from the same sample, sequenced in a study of cytomegalovirus exposure and HLA in healthy donors. The primer mix had 60 Vbeta and 13 Jbeta primers. TCRdb's copy holds only in-frame clones and misses some; the assay was immunoSEQ multiplex PCR. Among about 170,000 clones listed, around 80% were seen once. The specimen sequenced was PBMCs. These receptors were collected from a woman aged 45-60 years in good health and CMV-seropositive.

The V gene is TRBV28, the J gene TRBJ2-2, with D tentatively TRBD1 (5 bases). V lost 7 bases, J lost 0 bases, and 9 bases lay in between. In germline, CDR1 is MDHEN, CDR2 SYDVKM. The CDR3 length is 14 residues. The CDR3 is CASKTETNTGELFF. The CDR3 bases are TGTGCCAGCAAGACAGAAACGAACACCGGGGAGCTGTTTTTT.

The V gene is TRBV6-1, the J gene TRBJ1-5; 7 nucleotides align to TRBD1. J lost 0 bases, V lost 2 bases, and 19 bases had no gene match. The germline gives CDR1 MNHNS, CDR2 SASEGT. The CDR3 sequence is 21 residues long. CDR3 sequence reads: CASSELSNLGTALYSNQPQHF. The CDR3 nucleotides are TGTGCCAGCAGTGAACTAAGTAACCTGGGGACAGCCCTTTATAGCAATCAGCCCCAGCATTTT.

The chain carries TRBV25-1 and TRBJ2-7, with 10 bases lining up with TRBD2. The CDR3 length is 14 residues. V lost 6 bases, J lost 7 bases, and 9 bases stayed unmatched. The V gene's germline CDR1 is MGHDK and CDR2 SYGVNS. The CDR3 DNA reads as TGTGCCAGCAGGGGAGCGGGAGGGGACGAGGAGCAGTACTTC. Its protein is CASRGAGGDEEQYF.

This clone was counted a single time. This chain joins TRBV11-1 and TRBJ2-5, with 11 bases that match TRBD2. J was trimmed by 11 bases and V by 2 bases; bases with no gene match: 10. The CDR3 spans 15 residues. Germline V gene lookup returns CDR1 SGHAT and CDR2 FQDESV (reference sequence). CDR3 sequence: CASSLLLAGAGEQYF. The CDR3 region has the DNA TGTGCCAGCAGCTTACTACTAGCGGGAGCGGGAGAGCAGTACTTC.

The chain recombines TRBV14 with TRBJ2-5; 10 nucleotides line up with TRBD2. Trimming at V came to 2 bases and at J to 2 bases, leaving 11 bases not matched to a gene. The germline CDR1 and CDR2 sequences are SGHDN and FVKESK. The CDR3 contains 18 residues. The DNA of the CDR3 is TGTGCCAGCAGCCAAAGACCTGGGACTAGCGTCGAACAAGAGACCCAGTACTTC. Translating gives CASSQRPGTSVEQETQYF.

CDR3 amino acids: CASTERGGDTEAFF. The DNA for the CDR3 is TGTGCCAGCACCGAGCGGGGTGGTGACACTGAAGCTTTCTTT. The rearrangement joins TRBV28 to TRBJ1-1; the D is unclear. Per germline, CDR1 MDHEN and CDR2 SYDVKM. The CDR3 loop spans 14 amino acids. V lost 7 bases, J lost 3 bases, and 15 bases lay in between.

The chain couples TRBV28 to TRBJ2-3; TRBD2 matches at 8 bases. Trimming at V came to 5 bases and at J to 6 bases, leaving 10 bases not matched to a gene. CDR1 is MDHEN and CDR2 is SYDVKM in the germline V gene. This CDR3 spans 15 amino acids. CDR3: CASSNSGARVDTQYF. The CDR3 region has the DNA TGTGCCAGCAGTAATAGCGGGGCGCGGGTGGATACGCAGTATTTT.

The chain has TRBV7-9 and TRBJ2-1; unclear D gene. Germline-derived CDR1 and CDR2 are SEHNR and FQNEAQ (reference sequence). This CDR3 is 12 amino acids long. V was clipped by 5 bases and J by 10 bases, with 12 bases between them. CDR3 sequence (DNA): TGTGCCAGCAGCCCGAGGCCAGCGGAGCAGTTCTTC. This sequence encodes CASSPRPAEQFF. Complete variable domain (other parts from reference TRBV7-9 and TRBJ2-1): DTGVSQNPRHKITKRGQNVTFRCDPISEHNRLYWYRQTLGQGPEFLTYFQNEAQLEKSRLLSDRFSAERPKGSFSTLEIQRTEQGDSAMYLCASSPRPAEQFFGPGTRLTVL.

The J gene is TRBJ1-2, the V gene TRBV11-1, with 8 bases that match TRBD1. CDR3 length: 16 amino acids. Trimming at V came to 5 bases and at J to 4 bases, leaving 12 bases not matched to a gene. CDR1 SGHAT and CDR2 FQDESV come from the germline V gene (reference sequence). The chain's CDR3 is CASSHLVGTGRYGYTF. CDR3 nucleotide sequence: TGTGCCAGCAGCCACCTAGTCGGGACAGGCCGCTATGGCTACACCTTC.

The V gene is TRBV10-1, the J gene TRBJ1-2; D ambiguous. The V gene's germline CDR1 is WNHNN and CDR2 SYGVQD (reference sequence). The CDR3 covers 12 residues. V was clipped by 7 bases and J by 2 bases, with 8 bases between them. This chain's CDR3 is CASIPGNYGYTF. CDR3 nucleotides: TGCGCCAGCATCCCAGGAAACTATGGCTACACCTTC.

The chain carries TRBV7-9 and TRBJ1-2, with D perhaps TRBD1 (5 bases). Trimming stripped 10 bases from V and 3 bases from J, with 15 bases between. The CDR3 covers 13 residues. The germline V gene has CDR1 SEHNR and CDR2 FQNEAQ (reference sequence). The CDR3 sequence: CAIYRQLHYGYTF. CDR3 coding DNA: TGTGCCATTTACAGGCAGTTGCACTATGGCTACACCTTC.

V usage is TRBV19 and J usage is TRBJ1-2, with 7 bases that match TRBD1. This CDR3 spans 15 amino acids. V lost 3 bases to trimming and J lost 4 bases; unmatched junction nucleotides: 8. CDR1 and CDR2 (germline): LNHDA, SQIVND (reference sequence). DNA of the CDR3: TGTGCCAGTAGTATTTCCGGGACAGTCTCCTATGGCTACACCTTC. It codes for CASSISGTVSYGYTF.

This clone came up a few times. V is TRBV28 and J is TRBJ2-1; possibly TRBD1 for D (6 bases). Per germline, CDR1 MDHEN and CDR2 SYDVKM. V was trimmed by 6 bases and J by 0 bases, leaving 15 bases between them. This CDR3 comprises 16 residues. CDR3 in DNA: TGTGCCAGCAGCTCCGGACAGTTGAGCTCCTACAATGAGCAGTTCTTC. This gives the protein CASSSGQLSSYNEQFF.

The chain is built from TRBV11-3 and TRBJ2-1, with D unclear. The CDR3 length is 14 residues. CDR1 and CDR2 (germline): SGHNT, YENEEA. V was clipped by 0 bases and J by 7 bases, with 10 bases between them. The CDR3 region is CASSLDARTNEQFF. The CDR3 bases are TGTGCCAGCAGCTTAGATGCGAGAACTAATGAGCAGTTCTTC. The variable domain in full, with the rest retrieved from reference TRBV11-3 and TRBJ2-1, is EAGVVQSPRYKIIEKKQPVAFWCNPISGHNTLYWYLQNLGQGPELLIRYENEEAVDDSQLPKDRFSAERLKGVDSTLKIQPAELGDSAVYLCASSLDARTNEQFFGPGTRLTVL.

The rearrangement links TRBV5-1 to TRBJ2-2; D remains ambiguous. Per germline, CDR1 SGHRS and CDR2 YFSETQ. The CDR3 sequence is 15 residues long. Between the trimmed V and J ends, which lost 5 bases and 6 bases, there was a span of 17 bases. As DNA, the CDR3 is TGCGCCAGCAGTCCTGCGCTTTTTACAGCCGGGGAGCTGTTTTTT. Protein: CASSPALFTAGELFF.

The chain combines TRBV29-1 with TRBJ2-1; D is possibly TRBD1 (5 bases). Germline V gene data show CDR1 as SQVTM and CDR2 as ANQGSEA. The CDR3 contains 13 residues. V lost 6 bases and J 4 bases, leaving 13 bases between the germline ends. The CDR3 protein is CSVGRTLYNEQFF. The CDR3 nucleotides read TGCAGCGTGGGAAGGACACTATACAATGAGCAGTTCTTC.

The chain has TRBV29-1 and TRBJ1-4; 7 bases map to TRBD1. V was clipped by 6 bases and J by 5 bases; unmatched bases: 6. Germline V gene lookup returns CDR1 SQVTM and CDR2 ANQGSEA. The CDR3 length is 13 residues. DNA of the CDR3: TGCAGCGTCCGTACAGGGGACAATGAAAAACTGTTTTTT. This gives the protein CSVRTGDNEKLFF. The full variable domain, rest sourced from reference TRBV29-1 and TRBJ1-4, is SAVISQKPSRDICQRGTSLTIQCQVDSQVTMMFWYRQQPGQSLTLIATANQGSEATYESGFVIDKFPISRPNLTFSTLTVSNMSPEDSSIYLCSVRTGDNEKLFFGSGTQLSVL.

The chain employs TRBV5-1 and TRBJ1-5; 12 positions match TRBD1. Germline V gene lookup returns CDR1 SGHRS and CDR2 YFSETQ. V trimming: 4 bases; J trimming: 0 bases; junction bases outside the gene matches: 11. This CDR3 has 19 amino acids. The CDR3 loop is CASSTRDRGRPYSNQPQHF. The CDR3 DNA follows: TGCGCCAGCAGCACCCGGGACAGGGGGCGACCATATAGCAATCAGCCCCAGCATTTT.

This chain links TRBV19 with TRBJ2-1; TRBD1 is a possible D gene (6 bases). The CDR3 runs 15 residues. With 4 bases removed from V and 9 bases from J, the gap between germline ends came to 19 bases. The germline gives CDR1 LNHDA, CDR2 SQIVND (reference sequence). The CDR3 spells CASSRGQHIQSEQFF. In DNA form, the CDR3 reads TGTGCCAGTAGTAGAGGACAGCATATCCAAAGTGAGCAGTTCTTC.

This clone was picked up a small number of times. The chain combines TRBV29-1 with TRBJ1-2, with 10 positions matching TRBD1. Germline V gene sequence: CDR1 SQVTM, CDR2 ANQGSEA. This CDR3 comprises 13 residues. V was clipped by 6 bases and J by 8 bases; unmatched bases: 9. The CDR3 sequence is CSVTRTGGWGYTF. The CDR3 DNA is TGCAGCGTGACCCGGACAGGGGGTTGGGGCTACACCTTC. Full variable domain (outside the CDR3, taken from reference TRBV29-1 and TRBJ1-2): SAVISQKPSRDICQRGTSLTIQCQVDSQVTMMFWYRQQPGQSLTLIATANQGSEATYESGFVIDKFPISRPNLTFSTLTVSNMSPEDSSIYLCSVTRTGGWGYTFGSGTRLTVV.

The chain links TRBV5-5 to TRBJ1-6; D gene uncertain. Germline CDR1 SGHKS, CDR2 YYEKEE (reference sequence). Between the trimmed V and J ends, which lost 1 base and 7 bases, there was a span of 15 bases. There are 16 residues in the CDR3. For the CDR3, the DNA is TGTGCCAGCAGCTTGAGCCCGGGAATCAGCAATTCACCCCTCCACTTT. This gives the protein CASSLSPGISNSPLHF.